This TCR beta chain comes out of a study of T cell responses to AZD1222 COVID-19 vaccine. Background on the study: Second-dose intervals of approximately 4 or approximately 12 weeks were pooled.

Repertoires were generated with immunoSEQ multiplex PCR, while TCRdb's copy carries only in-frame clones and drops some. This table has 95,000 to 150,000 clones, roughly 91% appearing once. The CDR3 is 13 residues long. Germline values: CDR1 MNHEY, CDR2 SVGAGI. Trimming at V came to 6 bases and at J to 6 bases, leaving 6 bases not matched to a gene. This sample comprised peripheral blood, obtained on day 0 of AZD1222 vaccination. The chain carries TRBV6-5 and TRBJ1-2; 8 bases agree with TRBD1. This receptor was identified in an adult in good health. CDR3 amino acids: CASRDGQGHGYTF. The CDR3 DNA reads TGTGCCAGCAGGGACGGACAGGGCCATGGCTACACCTTC.